There are a few counts of the clone carrying this T cell receptor (beta chain). Its specificity is unknown. These data originate in a study of beta chain features in type 1 diabetes. Study-wide background: All samples yielded 100 million to 140 million examined sorted cells.

Overall study results and limits: The study found moderately but significantly shorter TCRB CDR3s in all four CD4+ subsets of Type 1 diabetes patients. A definitive answer on HLA type influencing TCRB rearrangement was not reached here.

The study reverse transcribed the entire isolated RNA, so it sequenced expressed TCRB transcripts. The repertoire was sequenced with immunoSEQ multiplex PCR; TCRdb's copy has only in-frame clones and lacks some. Seen here are 150,000 to 200,000 clones, 6.5% to 8.5% observed once, and the top ten hold under 0.55%. Trimming took off 4 bases at V and 1 base at J, with 10 bases between the two ends. The CDR3 totals 13 residues. Germline CDR1 SQVTM, CDR2 ANQGSEA. The sequencing input was central memory CD4+ T cells from blood. The clonotype was recovered from a man in his late teens or twenties with type 1 diabetes. The chain carries TRBV29-1 and TRBJ1-1, with D possibly TRBD1 on 5 matching bases. The CDR3 loop reads CSVGAQENTEAFF. CDR3 DNA sequence: TGCAGCGTTGGAGCACAGGAGAACACTGAAGCTTTCTTT.